The clone carrying this T cell receptor (beta chain) has a handful of counts. Its antigen is still unknown. The junction departs from germline at one end; a sequencing error may be responsible. Whereas donors were nominally healthy upon sampling, unrecorded immune exposures were probable. This sample was taken from a study of cytomegalovirus exposure and HLA in healthy donors. Study results and limitations: Follow-up analysis later connected one missense variant in DCLRE1C with trimming of TCR beta V- and J-genes.

Germline values: CDR1 SEHNR, CDR2 FQNEAQ (reference sequence). The CDR3 is 15 amino acids. PCR amplification relied on 60 Vbeta primers (plus 13 Jbeta primers). Here immunoSEQ multiplex PCR was the method, and the copy in TCRdb shows in-frame clones only, minus some. The sample yields more than 95,000 clones, approximately 78% seen once. The V and J genes are TRBV7-9 and TRBJ1-2, with D possibly matching TRBD1 (5 bases). The origin of this receptor is a woman younger than 45 in good health and CMV-seronegative. Sequenced: PBMCs. The DNA of the CDR3 is TGTTCCAGCAGCCTAGAATCAGGGCATAACTATGGCTACACCTTC. Translation: CSSSLESGHNYGYTF.